Below are 27 T cell receptor beta chains sequenced from a single sample in a study of cytomegalovirus exposure and HLA in healthy donors. This table comes from immunoSEQ multiplex PCR, and its TCRdb copy is limited to in-frame clones, with some not included. The sample comprises some 180,000 clones, 86% of which are singletons, and roughly 6.6% rests with the top ten. The material sequenced was PBMCs. The receptors come from a man aged 30 to 39 in good health and CMV-seropositive.

The chain joins TRBV2 to TRBJ2-2; the D gene is possibly TRBD2 (5 bases). Between the trimmed V and J ends, which lost 7 bases and 1 base, there was a span of 7 bases. Germline lookup yields CDR1 SNHLY and CDR2 FYNNEI. The CDR3 is 13 amino acids. This CDR3 reads CASIARNTGELFF. The CDR3 DNA is TGTGCCAGCATAGCGCGGAACACCGGGGAGCTGTTTTTT.

V is TRBV5-1 and J is TRBJ2-5, with TRBD2 identical over 11 bases. V shed 5 bases and J 2 bases; nucleotides not matched to a gene: 2. Germline lookup yields CDR1 SGHRS and CDR2 YFSETQ. The CDR3 is 14 amino acids. The CDR3 sequence: CASRGTSGQETQYF. In DNA form, the CDR3 reads TGCGCCAGCAGGGGGACTAGCGGACAAGAGACCCAGTACTTC.

The V call is TRBV7-9, the J call TRBJ2-1; either TRBD1 or TRBD2 may supply D (5 bases each). The ends were cut back, 1 base at V and 10 bases at J, with 8 bases in the middle. Looked up from germline, CDR1 is SEHNR and CDR2 is FQNEAQ (reference sequence). CDR3 length: 12 amino acids. CDR3 sequence: CASSLVGTEQFF. As DNA, the CDR3 is TGTGCCAGCAGCTTAGTAGGGACCGAGCAGTTCTTC.

This rearrangement joins TRBV5-6 to TRBJ1-3; D is unclear. The V end lost 4 bases, the J end lost 4 bases, and 9 bases lay between the germline ends. Per the germline V gene, CDR1 is SGHDT and CDR2 is YYEEEE. The CDR3 is made up of 13 amino acids. CDR3 bases: TGTGCCAGCAGCGCCCTTTCCGGAAACACCATATATTTT. Its protein product is CASSALSGNTIYF.

For the CDR3, the DNA is TGTGCCAGCAGCTTAAGGCCAGCGGGGGGGATGAATGAGCAGTTCTTC. This codes for CASSLRPAGGMNEQFF. The chain has TRBV7-2 and TRBJ2-1; TRBD2 matches at 10 bases. CDR1 is SGHTA, CDR2 FQGNSA, per germline. J lost 7 bases, V lost 2 bases, and 8 bases had no gene match. CDR3 length: 16 amino acids.

The chain employs TRBV5-6 and TRBJ2-5, with D unclear. V shed 0 bases and J shed 5 bases, with 5 bases lying between them. This CDR3 is built from 12 residues. Germline CDR1 is SGHDT and CDR2 is YYEEEE. The DNA for the CDR3 is TGTGCCAGCAGCTTGGTAGGGGAGACCCAGTACTTC. Protein sequence: CASSLVGETQYF.

The rearrangement joins TRBV7-9 to TRBJ2-2; 10 bases match TRBD1. V shed 5 bases and J 3 bases; nucleotides not matched to a gene: 12. The length of the CDR3 is 18 residues. From germline, CDR1 is SEHNR and CDR2 FQNEAQ (reference sequence). The CDR3 sequence is CASSQPPGTGADTGELFF. The CDR3 nucleotides read TGTGCCAGCAGCCAACCCCCGGGGACAGGGGCCGACACCGGGGAGCTGTTTTTT.

V usage is TRBV27 and J usage is TRBJ2-3; D is perhaps TRBD1 or TRBD2 (6 bases each). Trimming stripped 3 bases from V and 6 bases from J, with 22 bases between. The CDR3 sequence is 17 residues long. Germline CDR1 reads MNHEY; CDR2 reads SMNVEV (reference sequence). The CDR3 DNA follows: TGTGCCAGCAGTTTCGCGTCCCTAGCGTTTACAGGGGATACGCAGTATTTT. The encoded protein is CASSFASLAFTGDTQYF.

The rearrangement uses TRBV9 and TRBJ2-1; D may be TRBD2 (7 bases). This CDR3 is built from 16 residues. V lost 0 bases, J lost 4 bases, and 14 bases lay in between. Per germline, CDR1 SGDLS and CDR2 YYNGEE. The CDR3 spells CASSVDRGAGYNEQFF. The CDR3 coding sequence is TGTGCCAGCAGCGTAGATCGGGGGGCCGGGTACAATGAGCAGTTCTTC.

The CDR3 reads CASSPLQESTDTQYF. The DNA of the CDR3 is TGCGCCAGCAGCCCCCTCCAGGAGAGCACAGATACGCAGTATTTT. This chain joins TRBV5-1 and TRBJ2-3; no clear D gene. The CDR3 loop spans 15 amino acids. CDR1 and CDR2 from the germline V gene are SGHRS and YFSETQ. The V end lost 4 bases, the J end lost 0 bases, and 12 bases lay between the germline ends.

The sample holds one count of this clone. This chain links TRBV7-8 with TRBJ2-7; 9 nucleotides line up with TRBD2. V shed 1 base, J shed 4 bases, and the junction held 11 bases outside the gene matches. The CDR3 extends over 17 amino acids. Germline V lookup: CDR1 SGHVS, CDR2 FQNEAQ. The CDR3 DNA follows: TGTGCCAGCAGCTTAGAGGACTTAGCGGGGGCGGGTTACGAGCAGTACTTC. This translates into CASSLEDLAGAGYEQYF. The whole variable domain, remainder taken from reference TRBV7-8 and TRBJ2-7, is GAGVSQSPRYKVAKRGQDVALRCDPISGHVSLFWYQQALGQGPEFLTYFQNEAQLDKSGLPSDRFFAERPEGSVSTLKIQRTQQEDSAVYLCASSLEDLAGAGYEQYFGPGTRLTVT.

This chain joins TRBV25-1 and TRBJ2-2; D might be TRBD1 (5 bases). CDR3 length: 17 amino acids. The germline V gene encodes CDR1 MGHDK and CDR2 SYGVNS. Trimming removed 1 base at V and 2 bases at J, with 14 bases between. In DNA, the CDR3 is TGTGCCAGCAGTGAATCGTTACAGGCGATAAACACCGGGGAGCTGTTTTTT. Its translation is CASSESLQAINTGELFF. Full variable domain (outside the CDR3, taken from reference TRBV25-1 and TRBJ2-2): EADIYQTPRYLVIGTGKKITLECSQTMGHDKMYWYQQDPGMELHLIHYSYGVNSTEKGDLSSESTVSRIRTEHFPLTLESARPSHTSQYLCASSESLQAINTGELFFGEGSRLTVL.

This clone occurred once. The chain couples TRBV10-3 to TRBJ1-1; perhaps TRBD1 as D (5 bases). The V gene's germline CDR1 is ENHRY and CDR2 SYGVKD. The germline V and J ends were trimmed by 2 bases and 1 base, with 11 bases remaining between them. The CDR3 is 15 residues long. The CDR3 sequence: CAISEGLGENTEAFF. Here the CDR3 DNA reads TGTGCCATCAGTGAGGGCTTAGGGGAGAACACTGAAGCTTTCTTT.

The V gene is TRBV7-9, the J gene TRBJ2-7, with D hard to call. CDR3 size: 13 residues. V was pared by 0 bases and J by 6 bases, with 9 bases between. Germline-derived CDR1 and CDR2 are SEHNR and FQNEAQ (reference sequence). In nucleotides, the CDR3 is TGTGCCAGCAGCTTAGCGCTAAACCCCGAGCAGTACTTC. This translates into CASSLALNPEQYF.

This clone came up once. J is TRBJ1-5 and V is TRBV16; possible D gene TRBD1, 5 bases. Germline-derived CDR1 and CDR2 are KGHSY and FQNENV. CDR3 size: 18 residues. V lost 0 bases, J lost 2 bases, and 17 bases lay in between. This CDR3 reads CASSQSRQGVWGNQPQHF. DNA for the CDR3: TGTGCCAGCAGCCAATCGCGGCAGGGCGTATGGGGCAATCAGCCCCAGCATTTT.

The chain uses TRBV6-5 and TRBJ1-4, with D possibly being TRBD1 (6 bases). The length of the CDR3 is 14 residues. Germline V lookup: CDR1 MNHEY, CDR2 SVGAGI. V lost 5 bases and J 1 base, leaving 8 bases between the germline ends. CDR3 loop: CASSPQGTNEKLFF. CDR3 nucleotides: TGTGCCAGCAGTCCACAGGGAACTAATGAAAAACTGTTTTTT.

The rearrangement links TRBV7-9 to TRBJ1-1; D is ambiguous. The germline V and J ends were trimmed by 3 bases and 1 base, with 6 bases remaining between them. The germline V gene has CDR1 SEHNR and CDR2 FQNEAQ (reference sequence). CDR3 length equals 13 residues. Here the CDR3 DNA reads TGTGCCAGCAGCTTCACACCGAACACTGAAGCTTTCTTT. Translated: CASSFTPNTEAFF.

This clone came up once. This rearrangement joins TRBV5-1 to TRBJ1-1; no clear D. The germline CDR1 and CDR2 sequences are SGHRS and YFSETQ. The CDR3 has 13 residues. Trimming removed 7 bases from V and 0 bases from J, with 10 bases in between. The CDR3 DNA reads as TGCGCCAGCGGTACAGCTATGAACACTGAAGCTTTCTTT. Its protein product is CASGTAMNTEAFF.

The genes are TRBV7-8 and TRBJ1-2; TRBD1 might be the D (6 bases). The germline gives CDR1 SGHVS, CDR2 FQNEAQ. This CDR3 comprises 15 residues. Between the trimmed V and J ends, which lost 5 bases and 2 bases, there was a span of 15 bases. CDR3 sequence reads: CASSPQGHQNYGYTF. The CDR3 nucleotides are TGTGCCAGCAGCCCCCAGGGACACCAAAACTATGGCTACACCTTC. The full variable domain, rest sourced from reference TRBV7-8 and TRBJ1-2, is GAGVSQSPRYKVAKRGQDVALRCDPISGHVSLFWYQQALGQGPEFLTYFQNEAQLDKSGLPSDRFFAERPEGSVSTLKIQRTQQEDSAVYLCASSPQGHQNYGYTFGSGTRLTVV.

V usage is TRBV13 and J usage is TRBJ2-7, with a weak D call TRBD2 (5 bases). Germline CDR1 is PRHDT and CDR2 is FYEKMQ (reference sequence). CDR3 length: 13 amino acids. V was pared by 5 bases and J by 3 bases, with 11 bases between. The CDR3 sequence: CASSIGLHYEQYF. Written as DNA, the CDR3 is TGTGCCAGCAGCATCGGACTGCACTACGAGCAGTACTTC. The full variable domain, completed using reference TRBV13 and TRBJ2-7, is AAGVIQSPRHLIKEKRETATLKCYPIPRHDTVYWYQQGPGQDPQFLISFYEKMQSDKGSIPDRFSAQQFSDYHSELNMSSLELGDSALYFCASSIGLHYEQYFGPGTRLTVT.

The rearrangement uses TRBV5-4 and TRBJ2-7; no clear D. V lost 2 bases and J 3 bases, leaving 6 bases between the germline ends. This CDR3 spans 12 amino acids. The germline V gene has CDR1 SGHNT and CDR2 YYREEE (reference sequence). In nucleotides, the CDR3 is TGTGCCAGCAGCTTAGATAACTACGAGCAGTACTTC. It specifies CASSLDNYEQYF.

The chain couples TRBV6-5 to TRBJ2-7, with 8 bases identical to TRBD1. Germline lookup yields CDR1 MNHEY and CDR2 SVGAGI. This CDR3 is built from 14 residues. Trimming took 5 bases from V and 1 from J; bases not matched to a gene: 4. This CDR3 reads CASSVDRVSYEQYF. In DNA form, the CDR3 reads TGTGCCAGCAGTGTGGACAGGGTATCCTACGAGCAGTACTTC.

The chain joins TRBV7-2 to TRBJ2-7, with 7 nucleotides matching TRBD1. Germline V gene lookup returns CDR1 SGHTA and CDR2 FQGNSA. V lost 5 bases, J lost 6 bases, and 13 bases stayed unmatched. CDR3 length: 15 amino acids. CDR3 sequence: CASSINRGTGAEQYF. DNA for the CDR3: TGTGCCAGCAGCATAAACCGGGGCACAGGGGCCGAGCAGTACTTC.

This clone was observed a few times. The chain combines TRBV9 with TRBJ1-1, with a weak D call TRBD1 (6 bases). CDR1 is SGDLS, CDR2 YYNGEE, per germline. Between the trimmed V and J ends, which lost 2 bases and 5 bases, there was a span of 10 bases. The CDR3 loop spans 13 amino acids. The CDR3 is CASSVRGWTEAFF. The CDR3 region has the DNA TGTGCCAGCAGCGTCAGGGGTTGGACTGAAGCTTTCTTT.

The chain carries TRBV6-1 and TRBJ1-5; 9 bases fit TRBD1. CDR3 size: 15 residues. Looked up from germline, CDR1 is MNHNS and CDR2 is SASEGT. J gave up 7 bases and V 7 bases, and 11 bases lay outside the gene matches. The CDR3 spells CASTQTRQGEQPQHF. Written as DNA, the CDR3 is TGTGCCAGCACCCAAACTAGACAGGGGGAGCAGCCCCAGCATTTT.

V and J are TRBV13 and TRBJ2-3; D is unresolved. The germline V gene encodes CDR1 PRHDT and CDR2 FYEKMQ (reference sequence). The CDR3 totals 13 residues. The V gene lost 4 bases and the J gene lost 3 bases, with 8 bases spanning the gap. The CDR3 DNA reads TGTGCCAGCAGCTCCGCTAGGACAGATACGCAGTATTTT. As protein: CASSSARTDTQYF.

The V gene is TRBV7-2, the J gene TRBJ2-4; D call uncertain. The CDR3 length is 11 residues. Germline loops: CDR1 SGHTA, CDR2 FQGNSA. Trimming stripped 5 bases from V and 8 bases from J, with 7 bases between. In nucleotides, the CDR3 is TGTGCCAGCAGCCTCAAGGACATTCAGTACTTC. Residues: CASSLKDIQYF.